Listed below are T cell receptor beta chains from one sample, sequenced in a study of blood T cell repertoires in COVID-19. The assay was immunoSEQ multiplex PCR, and TCRdb's table has in-frame clones only and misses some. The top ten clones hold 4% of a sample with approximately 150,000 clones, 85% to 90% of them seen once. Sequences were obtained from peripheral blood. These receptors were obtained from a woman in her 70s with acute or convalescent COVID-19. CDR3s include the opening cysteine and the closing phenylalanine or tryptophan. Not every row has a clone size; where given, it reads once, few, many or a size class.

j_call	clone_size	v_call	cdr3_aa
TRBJ2-6	.	TRBV2	CASSEDRPGANVLTF
TRBJ2-5	.	TRBV7-8	CASSLGGGLGETQYF
TRBJ2-7	.	TRBV2	CASSERRGTGTYEQYF
TRBJ1-2	few	TRBV28	CASSSPGQGFYGYTF
TRBJ1-3	.	TRBV2	CASSDLSSGNTIYF
TRBJ2-7	.	TRBV6-5	CASSYRGQFDEQYF
TRBJ1-2	.	TRBV19	CASSASLGAVYGYTF
TRBJ2-5	.	TRBV20-1	CSASRTSGSPGETQYF
TRBJ1-1	.	TRBV19	CASSIQGRGTEAFF
TRBJ1-2	.	TRBV4-3	CASSRRQGGSYTF
TRBJ2-1	.	TRBV7-6	CASSLGQGFPYNEQFF
TRBJ1-1	.	TRBV28	CASSFRGVNTEAFF
TRBJ1-1	.	TRBV6-5	CASRSGQGVAEAFF
TRBJ2-7	once	TRBV3-1/TRBV3-2	CASSHTGGSYEQYF
TRBJ2-3	.	TRBV5-1	CASRSGTSGTRSTDTQYF
TRBJ2-7	.	TRBV9	CASSVLAEAYEQYF
TRBJ1-2	once	TRBV11-2	CASSSTRSYGYTF
TRBJ1-5	.	TRBV18	CASSRGQTNQPQHF
TRBJ1-4	.	TRBV18	CASSPTGPPNEKLFF
TRBJ2-3	.	TRBV5-6	CASSSDTYADTQYF
TRBJ1-2	.	TRBV11-2	CASSPSPARVSFYGYTF
TRBJ1-5	few	TRBV7-8	CASSRENREINQPQHF
TRBJ1-6	.	TRBV6-1	CASSETNIYNSPLHF
TRBJ1-6	few	TRBV4-1	CASSLGTGDNSPLHF
TRBJ2-5	.	TRBV15	CATSRERGSWETQYF
TRBJ1-4	few	TRBV6-6	CASSLSRDRGFNEKLFF
TRBJ2-7	.	TRBV9	CASSVDLYYEQYF
TRBJ1-2	.	TRBV10-3	CAIRGTGNYGYTF
TRBJ1-3	.	TRBV11-2	CASSQQGSSGNTIYF
TRBJ1-4	.	TRBV4-2	CASSRLGTPPYNEKLFF
TRBJ2-5	.	TRBV15	CATSPGVRETQYF
TRBJ1-4	once	TRBV30	CAWSSGDRGGEKLFF
TRBJ2-3	.	TRBV6-5	CASSHPRETDTQYF
TRBJ2-1	once	TRBV6-2/TRBV6-3	CASSYVVGGSSSYNEQFF
TRBJ1-2	.	TRBV6-1	CASSEGTVSGYTF
TRBJ1-4	.	TRBV14	CASSRALDEKLFF
TRBJ2-5	.	TRBV6-6	CASSYSNREETQYF
TRBJ2-1	once	TRBV18	CASSPRIAGSSNEQFF
TRBJ2-7	.	TRBV6-6	CASSYSAGGGYEQYF
TRBJ2-3	.	TRBV12-5	CASGLGLAVTDTQYF